This is a list of T cell receptor beta chains from one sample in a study of CD8+ T cells in alopecia areata. The method was immunoSEQ multiplex PCR; TCRdb's version includes in-frame clones alone and lacks a portion of them. The data show more than 75,000 clones, with 41% seen just once and roughly 1.3% held by the top ten. The sequenced sample was CD4+ T cells sorted from blood. Receptor source: a human donor with alopecia areata. Both conserved end residues are part of each CDR3. The D gene is left open where the match is weak. The listing skips clone size in some rows; elsewhere it reads once, few, many or a size class.

j_gene: TRBJ1-5
v_gene: TRBV7-3
abundance: -
d_gene: -
CDR3aa: CASSSNRDYSNQPQHF
CDR3nt: TGTGCCAGCAGCTCAAACCGGGACTATAGCAATCAGCCCCAGCATTTT

j_gene: TRBJ2-7
v_gene: TRBV7-2
abundance: -
d_gene: TRBD2
CDR3aa: CASSWGGGPREQYF
CDR3nt: TGTGCCAGCAGCTGGGGCGGGGGGCCGAGGGAGCAGTACTTC

j_gene: TRBJ2-5
v_gene: TRBV7-2
abundance: -
d_gene: TRBD2
CDR3aa: CASSLRTSGQETQYF
CDR3nt: TGTGCCAGCAGCTTAAGGACTAGCGGGCAAGAGACCCAGTACTTC

j_gene: TRBJ2-5
v_gene: TRBV20-1
abundance: -
d_gene: -
CDR3aa: CSASVSSSQYF
CDR3nt: TGCAGTGCTTCTGTCTCCTCGAGCCAGTACTTC

j_gene: TRBJ1-2
v_gene: TRBV5-1
abundance: -
d_gene: -
CDR3aa: CASSLGRDYGYTF
CDR3nt: TGCGCCAGCAGCTTGGGCAGGGACTATGGCTACACCTTC

j_gene: TRBJ2-7
v_gene: TRBV7-2
abundance: few
d_gene: -
CDR3aa: CASSLAGQYEQYF
CDR3nt: TGTGCCAGCAGCTTAGCAGGACAGTACGAGCAGTACTTC

j_gene: TRBJ2-1
v_gene: TRBV30
abundance: -
d_gene: TRBD1
CDR3aa: CAWSARQGRVNEQFF
CDR3nt: TGTGCCTGGAGCGCCCGACAGGGAAGAGTCAATGAGCAGTTCTTC

j_gene: TRBJ2-5
v_gene: TRBV30
abundance: -
d_gene: -
CDR3aa: CAWSGSSQETQYF
CDR3nt: TGTGCCTGGAGTGGAAGTTCCCAAGAGACCCAGTACTTC

j_gene: TRBJ1-5
v_gene: TRBV4-2
abundance: -
d_gene: TRBD1
CDR3aa: CASSQDLGGGWPQHF
CDR3nt: TGTGCCAGCAGCCAAGATTTAGGGGGCGGGTGGCCCCAGCATTTT

j_gene: TRBJ1-1
v_gene: TRBV29-1
abundance: -
d_gene: -
CDR3aa: CSVKTSMNTEAFF
CDR3nt: TGCAGCGTTAAGACATCCATGAACACTGAAGCTTTCTTT

j_gene: TRBJ2-7
v_gene: TRBV5-1
abundance: once
d_gene: TRBD1
CDR3aa: CASSNTLLRGPYEQYF
CDR3nt: TGCGCCAGCAGCAACACCTTGCTCAGGGGGCCGTACGAGCAGTACTTC

j_gene: TRBJ2-6
v_gene: TRBV4-2
abundance: -
d_gene: -
CDR3aa: CASSQQTANVLTF
CDR3nt: TGTGCCAGCAGCCAACAGACAGCCAACGTCCTGACTTTC

j_gene: TRBJ2-5
v_gene: TRBV5-6
abundance: -
d_gene: -
CDR3aa: CASSSSLGGETQYF
CDR3nt: TGTGCCAGCAGCTCTTCCTTAGGTGGGGAGACCCAGTACTTC

j_gene: TRBJ1-2
v_gene: TRBV14
abundance: -
d_gene: -
CDR3aa: CASSQVGYGYTF
CDR3nt: TGTGCCAGCAGCCAAGTTGGATATGGCTACACCTTC

j_gene: TRBJ1-5
v_gene: TRBV27
abundance: few
d_gene: -
CDR3aa: CASSLTWRQPQHF
CDR3nt: TGTGCCAGCAGTTTGACATGGCGGCAGCCCCAGCATTTT

j_gene: TRBJ2-7
v_gene: TRBV18
abundance: -
d_gene: TRBD1
CDR3aa: CASSPRDRGPYEQYF
CDR3nt: TGTGCCAGCTCACCACGGGACAGGGGCCCCTACGAGCAGTACTTC

j_gene: TRBJ2-1
v_gene: TRBV29-1
abundance: few
d_gene: -
CDR3aa: CSVEVVDNVEFF
CDR3nt: TGCAGCGTTGAAGTAGTGGACAACGTGGAGTTCTTC

j_gene: TRBJ2-3
v_gene: TRBV30
abundance: few
d_gene: -
CDR3aa: CAWKVADTQYF
CDR3nt: TGTGCCTGGAAGGTGGCAGATACGCAGTATTTT

j_gene: TRBJ1-5
v_gene: TRBV30
abundance: few
d_gene: -
CDR3aa: CAWSRGPNNQPQHF
CDR3nt: TGTGCCTGGAGCCGGGGACCGAACAATCAGCCCCAGCATTTT

j_gene: TRBJ2-5
v_gene: TRBV7-9
abundance: -
d_gene: -
CDR3aa: CASSLLAAQETQYF
CDR3nt: TGTGCCAGCAGCTTACTCGCCGCCCAAGAGACCCAGTACTTC

j_gene: TRBJ2-2
v_gene: TRBV30
abundance: -
d_gene: -
CDR3aa: CAWTEAINTGELFF
CDR3nt: TGTGCCTGGACGGAGGCCATAAACACCGGGGAGCTGTTTTTT

j_gene: TRBJ2-3
v_gene: TRBV29-1
abundance: -
d_gene: -
CDR3aa: CSVDRDGIGPDTQYF
CDR3nt: TGCAGCGTAGACCGGGACGGGATCGGACCAGATACGCAGTATTTT

j_gene: TRBJ2-5
v_gene: TRBV29-1
abundance: -
d_gene: -
CDR3aa: CSFRDSQETQYF
CDR3nt: TGCAGCTTTCGAGACAGCCAAGAGACCCAGTACTTC

j_gene: TRBJ1-4
v_gene: TRBV30
abundance: -
d_gene: -
CDR3aa: CAWTPRVATNEKLFF
CDR3nt: TGTGCCTGGACCCCCCGTGTTGCAACTAATGAAAAACTGTTTTTT

j_gene: TRBJ1-4
v_gene: TRBV29-1
abundance: few
d_gene: -
CDR3aa: CSVALNEKLFF
CDR3nt: TGCAGCGTGGCCCTGAATGAAAAACTGTTTTTT

j_gene: TRBJ2-7
v_gene: TRBV2
abundance: -
d_gene: -
CDR3aa: CASRTGTSAVEQYF
CDR3nt: TGTGCCAGCAGGACCGGGACTTCGGCTGTCGAGCAGTACTTC

j_gene: TRBJ2-1
v_gene: TRBV29-1
abundance: -
d_gene: -
CDR3aa: CSVTGTVSSYNEQFF
CDR3nt: TGCAGCGTCACCGGGACGGTGAGCTCCTACAATGAGCAGTTCTTC

j_gene: TRBJ2-7
v_gene: TRBV10-3
abundance: -
d_gene: TRBD2
CDR3aa: CAISEAGAGGPSEQYF
CDR3nt: TGTGCCATCAGTGAGGCCGGGGCGGGAGGGCCTAGTGAGCAGTACTTC

j_gene: TRBJ2-7
v_gene: TRBV2
abundance: -
d_gene: -
CDR3aa: CASRTGLGEQYF
CDR3nt: TGTGCCAGCAGAACAGGGCTGGGCGAGCAGTACTTC